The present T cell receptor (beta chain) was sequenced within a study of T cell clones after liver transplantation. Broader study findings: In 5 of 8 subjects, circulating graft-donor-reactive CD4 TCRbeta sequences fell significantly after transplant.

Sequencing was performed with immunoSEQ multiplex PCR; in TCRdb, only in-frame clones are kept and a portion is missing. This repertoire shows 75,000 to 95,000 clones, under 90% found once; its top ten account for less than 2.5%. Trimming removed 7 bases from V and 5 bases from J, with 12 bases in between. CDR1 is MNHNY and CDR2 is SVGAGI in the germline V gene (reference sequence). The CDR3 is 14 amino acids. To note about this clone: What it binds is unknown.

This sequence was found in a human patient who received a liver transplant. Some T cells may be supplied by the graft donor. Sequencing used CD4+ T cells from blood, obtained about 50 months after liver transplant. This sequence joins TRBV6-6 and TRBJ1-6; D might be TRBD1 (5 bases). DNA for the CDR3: TGTGCCAGCAAGGCGGGACCGAATAATTCACCCCTCCACTTT. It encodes CASKAGPNNSPLHF.